The TCR beta chain under discussion was sequenced for a study of T cell repertoires in cytomegalovirus infection. The V gene's germline CDR1 is MNHEY and CDR2 SVGAGI. CDR3 length: 17 residues. Trimming removed 0 bases at V and 4 bases at J, with 18 bases between. TCRdb re-called the reads with MiXCR, one entry per CDR3 protein. The repertoire consists of about 900,000 distinct CDR3 sequences, with 31% occurring once and the leading ten covering 13%. In the case of this clonotype: No antigen is known for it.

V is TRBV6-5 and J is TRBJ1-2; D uncertain. The sequencing here drew on cultured CD8+ T cells from PBMCs, taken from culture after CMV antigen stimulation. This clonotype was sampled from a human donor in good health (CMV status not recorded). Some clones in this sample may be carry-over from other donors' samples. The CDR3 sequence is CASSYSAGGELPYGYTF. The CDR3 bases are TGTGCCAGCAGTTACTCGGCGGGAGGAGAATTACCCTATGGCTACACCTTC.